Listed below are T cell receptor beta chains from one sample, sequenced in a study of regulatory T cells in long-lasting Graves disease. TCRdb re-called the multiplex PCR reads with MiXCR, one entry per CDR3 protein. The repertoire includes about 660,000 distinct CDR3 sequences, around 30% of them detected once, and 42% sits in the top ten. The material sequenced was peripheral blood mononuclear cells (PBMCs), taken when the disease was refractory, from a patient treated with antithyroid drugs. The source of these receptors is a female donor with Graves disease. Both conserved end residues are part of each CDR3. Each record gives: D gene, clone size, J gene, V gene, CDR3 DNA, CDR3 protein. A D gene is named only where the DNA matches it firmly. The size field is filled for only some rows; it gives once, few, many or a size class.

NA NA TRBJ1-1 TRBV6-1 TGTGCCAGCAGCCGAGGGGCACAAGCTTTCTTT CASSRGAQAFF
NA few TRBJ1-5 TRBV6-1 TGTGCCAGCAGGGGGTTGGGCAATCAGCCCCAGCATTTT CASRGLGNQPQHF
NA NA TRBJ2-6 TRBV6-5 TGTGCCAGCAGTTACTCGCCAGGGGAAGGGGCCAACGTCCTGACTTTC CASSYSPGEGANVLTF
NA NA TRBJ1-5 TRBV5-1 TGCGCCAGCAGCCTGGGATTAGGGTACAATCAGCCCCAGCATTTT CASSLGLGYNQPQHF
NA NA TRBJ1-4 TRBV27 TGTGCCAGCAGTTTGTGGGGGTTCAATGAAAAACTGTTTTTT CASSLWGFNEKLFF
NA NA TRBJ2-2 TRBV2 TGTGCCAGCAGTGAAGTCAGATACACCGGGGAGCTGTTTTTT CASSEVRYTGELFF
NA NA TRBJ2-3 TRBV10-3 TGTGCCACGGACCGACGGGGAGGAGATACGCAGTATTTT CATDRRGGDTQYF
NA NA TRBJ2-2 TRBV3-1 TGTGCCAGCAGCCAATACAGGGTTTCGAACACCGGGGAGCTGTTTTTT CASSQYRVSNTGELFF
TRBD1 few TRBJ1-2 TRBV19 TGTGCCAGTGGACTCCCGGGACAGGACCCCGTAGGTGGCGGCTACACCTTC CASGLPGQDPVGGGYTF
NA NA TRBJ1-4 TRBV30 TGTGCCTGGAGTGTAAACAGCGGGTATGAAAAACTGTTTTTT CAWSVNSGYEKLFF
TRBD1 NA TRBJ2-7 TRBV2 TGTGCCAGCATCCCGGGACAGGACTCCTACGAGCAGTACTTC CASIPGQDSYEQYF
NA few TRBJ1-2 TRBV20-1 TGCAGTGCTTTAGTCGTTGCTGGCTACACCTTC CSALVVAGYTF
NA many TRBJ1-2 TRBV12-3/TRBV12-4 TGTGCCAGCAGTTTAGAATCCCGGAGGGGAGGCTACACCTTC CASSLESRRGGYTF
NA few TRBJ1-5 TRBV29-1 TGCAGCGTCCTGGAAGGGGCAAGCAATCAGCCCCAGCATTTT CSVLEGASNQPQHF
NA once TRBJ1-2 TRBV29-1 TGCAGCGTTGTTTCGGGGGATGGTGGCTACACCTTC CSVVSGDGGYTF
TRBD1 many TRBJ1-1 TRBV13 TGTGCCAGCAGCTTCGGGACAGGGCATGAGACTGAAGCTTTCTTT CASSFGTGHETEAFF
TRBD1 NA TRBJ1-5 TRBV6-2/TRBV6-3 TGTGCCAGCAGCAAACCGGGACAGGGCAATCAGCCCCAGCATTTT CASSKPGQGNQPQHF
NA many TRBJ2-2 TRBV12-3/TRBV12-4 TGTGCCAGCAGTTTTTCTGCGGGGAGGAACACCGGGGAGCTGTTTTTT CASSFSAGRNTGELFF
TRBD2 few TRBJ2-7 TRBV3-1 TGTGCCAGCAGCCCTCTAGCGGGAGGGCTCTACGAGCAGTACTTC CASSPLAGGLYEQYF
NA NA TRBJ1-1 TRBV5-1 TGCGCCAGCAGCCCCCTGTCAGGACGGATGAACACTGAAGCTTTCTTT CASSPLSGRMNTEAFF
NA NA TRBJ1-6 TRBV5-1 TGCGCCAGCAGCTTGGAGTTTAATTCACCCCTCCACTTT CASSLEFNSPLHF